Sequencing of this TCR beta chain was carried out in a study of T cell responses to AZD1222 COVID-19 vaccine. About this clone: As yet, its antigen is unknown.

V dropped 0 bases and J dropped 1 base, with 9 bases sitting between them. The CDR3 is 15 amino acids. Germline V lookup: CDR1 MNHEY, CDR2 SVGAGI. Broader study findings: The span of vaccine-associated CD4 TCRs extended across spike, with dominance at 160-218 and 743-854. Donors in the cohort were predominantly white British and more often female, and clonal diversity was possibly underestimated. Reportedly, nearly half of unique spike TCRs recognized epitopes outside B.1.351/B.1.1.7 mutations.

Assay: immunoSEQ multiplex PCR; the TCRdb copy retains only in-frame clones and omits some. The repertoire holds 120,000 to 150,000 clones, roughly 93% seen once, with 9.3% in the top ten. The chain carries TRBV6-5 and TRBJ1-1, with D possibly matching TRBD1 (5 bases). The material sequenced was peripheral blood, taken 28 days after the second AZD1222 dose. The clonotype comes from an adult who received the AZD1222 COVID-19 vaccine. CDR3 loop: CASSYSKGRNTEAFF. CDR3 DNA: TGTGCCAGCAGTTACTCGAAGGGACGGAACACTGAAGCTTTCTTT.